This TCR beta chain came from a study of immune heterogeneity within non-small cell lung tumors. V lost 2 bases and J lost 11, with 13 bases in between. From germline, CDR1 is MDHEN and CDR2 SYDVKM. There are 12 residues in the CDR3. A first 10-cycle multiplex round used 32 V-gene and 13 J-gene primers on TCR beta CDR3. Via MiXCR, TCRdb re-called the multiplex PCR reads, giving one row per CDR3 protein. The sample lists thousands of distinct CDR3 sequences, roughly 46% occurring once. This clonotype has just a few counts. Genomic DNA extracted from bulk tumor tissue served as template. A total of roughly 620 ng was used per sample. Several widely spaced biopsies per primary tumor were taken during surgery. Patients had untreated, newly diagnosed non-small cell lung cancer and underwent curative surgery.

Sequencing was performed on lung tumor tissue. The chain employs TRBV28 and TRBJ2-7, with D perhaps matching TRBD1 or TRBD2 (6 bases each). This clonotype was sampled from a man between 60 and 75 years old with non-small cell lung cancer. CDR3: CASSLRRGEKYF. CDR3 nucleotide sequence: TGTGCCAGCAGTTTACGAAGGGGGGAAAAGTACTTC.